Included here is one T cell receptor beta chain sequence, with context. This sample stems from a study of blood T cell repertoires in COVID-19. About the study: The United States, Italy and Spain provided the acute and convalescent COVID-19 samples. PBMCs, B-cell-depleted T cells, or T cells were the source of the cDNA or gDNA that made up the material.

The germline CDR1 and CDR2 sequences are MNHEY and SVGEGT. The CDR3 is 15 amino acids. The junction had 5 bases not matched to a gene; V was cut back by 4 bases and J by 1 base. In the authors' workflow: Amplification with reference gene primers provided the estimates of nucleated cell counts. Method: immunoSEQ multiplex PCR; TCRdb's copy keeps in-frame clones and lacks some. That table furnishes V, J and clone size, whereas the DNA furnished D and trimming. The top ten hold about 7.8% of the sample, which has about 83,000 clones, around 86% seen once. Material for sequencing was peripheral blood. The chain combines TRBV6-2 or TRBV6-3 with TRBJ1-1; 8 bases fit TRBD1. The TCR was taken from a man between 45 and 60 years old with active COVID-19. CDR3 coding DNA: TGTGCCAGCAGTTCCCGGACAGGGAGGAACACTGAAGCTTTCTTT. As protein: CASSSRTGRNTEAFF.